The clone carrying this TCR beta chain was seen at least ten times. V was pared by 6 bases and J by 1 base, with 0 bases of the junction left unmatched. The CDR3 consists of 13 residues. Time point reported: after trial treatment. Specified treatment: LDRT plus nivolumab, ipilimumab, low-dose cyclophosphamide and aspirin (RACIN trial). The study gave donors nivolumab, ipilimumab, aspirin, low-dose cyclophosphamide and low-dose radiotherapy. This sample was included in a study of low-dose radiotherapy and immunotherapy resistance in tumors. Overall study: The treatment that patients received was intravenous nivolumab 240 mg every two weeks plus ipilimumab 1 mg/kg every six weeks.

Covering alpha and beta chains, TRAV- and TRBV-specific primers were used for the first-strand cDNA. A roughly 20-cycle PCR with a constant-region primer and V-primer adapter amplified TCRs. In vitro transcription was used to amplify the isolated mRNA. TCRdb re-derived calls from the reads in MiXCR, one entry per CDR3 protein. The repertoire holds 100,000 or so distinct CDR3 sequences, less than 25% seen once, with 4.1% in the top ten. The material sequenced was PBMCs, taken after low-dose radiotherapy plus immunotherapy. This rearrangement joins TRBV12-3 or TRBV12-4 to TRBJ2-7; TRBD1 matches 10 bases. The source is a male donor with prostate cancer. DNA for the CDR3: TGTGCCAGCAGGGGACAGGGGTCCTACGAGCAGTACTTC. It is translated as CASRGQGSYEQYF.